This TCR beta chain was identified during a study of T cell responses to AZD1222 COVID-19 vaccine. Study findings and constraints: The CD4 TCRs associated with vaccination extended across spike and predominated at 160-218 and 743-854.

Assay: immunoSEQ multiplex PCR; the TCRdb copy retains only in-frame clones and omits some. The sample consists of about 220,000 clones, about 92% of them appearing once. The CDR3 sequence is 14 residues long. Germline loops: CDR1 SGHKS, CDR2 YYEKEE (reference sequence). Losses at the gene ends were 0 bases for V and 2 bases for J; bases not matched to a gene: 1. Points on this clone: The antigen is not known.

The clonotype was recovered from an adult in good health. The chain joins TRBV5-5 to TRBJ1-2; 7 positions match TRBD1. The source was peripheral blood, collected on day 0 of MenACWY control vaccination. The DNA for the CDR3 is TGTGCCAGCAGCTTGGACAGGGGAAACTATGGCTACACCTTC. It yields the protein CASSLDRGNYGYTF.